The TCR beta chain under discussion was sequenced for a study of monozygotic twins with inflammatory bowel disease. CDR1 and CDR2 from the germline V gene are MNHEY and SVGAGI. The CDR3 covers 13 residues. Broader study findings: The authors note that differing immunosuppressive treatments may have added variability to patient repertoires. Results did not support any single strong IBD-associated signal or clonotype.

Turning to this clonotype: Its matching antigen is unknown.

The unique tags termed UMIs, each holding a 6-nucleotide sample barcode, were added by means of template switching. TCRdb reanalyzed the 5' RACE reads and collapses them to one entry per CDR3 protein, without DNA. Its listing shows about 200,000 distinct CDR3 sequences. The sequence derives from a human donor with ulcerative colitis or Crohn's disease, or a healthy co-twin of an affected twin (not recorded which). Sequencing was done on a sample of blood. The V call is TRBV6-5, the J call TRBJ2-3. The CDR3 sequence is CASRHYGADTQYF.